This is a list of T cell receptor beta chains from one sample in a study of blood T cell repertoires in COVID-19. The repertoire was sequenced with immunoSEQ multiplex PCR; TCRdb's copy has only in-frame clones and lacks some. This sample has approximately 75,000 clones; 85% occur once, and the top ten carry 4.5% to 5.5%. Sequenced input: peripheral blood. The source of these receptors is a man at least 80 years old with acute or convalescent COVID-19. CDR3s include the opening cysteine and the closing phenylalanine or tryptophan. Fields, in order: J gene, V gene, D gene, clone size, CDR3 DNA, CDR3 protein. The D gene is left open where the match is weak. Not every row has a clone size; where given, it reads once, few, many or a size class.

TRBJ1-6 | TRBV7-2 | TRBD1 | few | TGTGCCAGCAGCTTCGGACAGGGGGACTTCTCTTATAATTCACCCCTCCACTTT | CASSFGQGDFSYNSPLHF
TRBJ2-6 | TRBV4-1 | TRBD1 | NA | TGCGCCAGCAGCCAAGCAAGACAGGGGGTGGCTGGGGCCAACGTCCTGACTTTC | CASSQARQGVAGANVLTF
TRBJ2-2 | TRBV20-1 | TRBD2 | once | TGCAGTGCTAGTTCCACGTTTGGGAGGGCAGCGAACACCGGGGAGCTGTTTTTT | CSASSTFGRAANTGELFF
TRBJ2-3 | TRBV6-4 | TRBD2 | NA | TGTGCCAGCAGTGACGGAGGCGGGGGGCCCGCAGATACGCAGTATTTT | CASSDGGGGPADTQYF
TRBJ2-7 | TRBV7-2 | NA | NA | TGTGCCAGCAGCTTAGTCAACAGAGCCTACGAGCAGTACTTC | CASSLVNRAYEQYF
TRBJ1-2 | TRBV27 | NA | NA | TGTGCCAGCAGTTTTGGCGCCGAGGGCTATGGCTACACCTTC | CASSFGAEGYGYTF
TRBJ2-7 | TRBV6-5 | TRBD1 | few | TGTGCCAGCAGTTCCGGGACAGCCACCTACGAGCAGTACTTC | CASSSGTATYEQYF
TRBJ2-7 | TRBV28 | NA | NA | TGTGCCAGCAGTTTATCAGGGGATATATTTGTAGGATCCTACGAGCAGTACTTC | CASSLSGDIFVGSYEQYF
TRBJ2-5 | TRBV9 | NA | once | TGTGCCAGCAGCGTTTCGTTTGGGAGGCAAGAGACCCAGTACTTC | CASSVSFGRQETQYF
TRBJ1-2 | TRBV11-2 | TRBD1 | NA | TGTGCCAGCAGTAATTTCTTACAGGGGACCTCCTATGGCTACACCTTC | CASSNFLQGTSYGYTF
TRBJ2-5 | TRBV7-2 | TRBD2 | NA | TGTGCCAGCAGCTCCAGAGGGCTAGCGGAAGAGACCCAGTACTTC | CASSSRGLAEETQYF